The clone carrying this T cell receptor beta chain has at least ten counts. Trimming removed 7 bases from V and 8 bases from J, with 26 bases in between. The CDR3 sequence is 17 residues long. One entry per CDR3 protein results from TCRdb running MiXCR on the 5' RACE reads. The sample has approximately 590,000 distinct CDR3 sequences, nearly 10% seen once. The sample originates from a study of identical twins. The data were also submitted as part of a second study, on yellow fever vaccine responses in identical twins.

Sequenced material: PBMCs. The sequence was collected from a young woman in good health. The chain combines TRBV12-3 or TRBV12-4 with TRBJ1-4, with a possible D match to TRBD1 (5 bases). Here the CDR3 reads CASTGRERPMPLEKLFF. The CDR3 region has the DNA TGTGCCAGCACTGGCAGGGAACGTCCCATGCCCCTCGAAAAACTGTTTTTT.